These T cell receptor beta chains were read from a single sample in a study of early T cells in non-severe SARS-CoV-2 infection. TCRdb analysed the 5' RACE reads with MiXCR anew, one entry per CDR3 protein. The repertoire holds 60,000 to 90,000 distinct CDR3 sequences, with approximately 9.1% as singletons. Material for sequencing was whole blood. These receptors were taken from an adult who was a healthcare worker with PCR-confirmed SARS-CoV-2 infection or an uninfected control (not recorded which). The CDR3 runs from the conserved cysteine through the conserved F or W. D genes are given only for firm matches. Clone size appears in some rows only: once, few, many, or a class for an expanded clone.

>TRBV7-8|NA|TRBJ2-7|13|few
CASSRAQGYEQYF
TGTGCCAGCAGCCGGGCCCAAGGCTACGAGCAGTACTTC
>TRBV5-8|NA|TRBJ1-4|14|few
CASSLSGAREKLFF
TGTGCCAGCAGCTTATCGGGAGCGCGTGAAAAACTGTTTTTT
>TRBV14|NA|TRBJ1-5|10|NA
CASSRQPQHF
TGTGCCAGCAGCCGCCAGCCCCAGCATTTT
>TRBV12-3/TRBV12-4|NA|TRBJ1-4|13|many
CASRRSTNEKLFF
TGTGCCAGCAGGCGTTCAACTAATGAAAAACTGTTTTTT
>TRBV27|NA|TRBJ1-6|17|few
CASSLTSRPGQGSPLHF
TGTGCCAGCAGTTTAACGTCCCGGCCTGGCCAAGGTTCACCCCTCCACTTT
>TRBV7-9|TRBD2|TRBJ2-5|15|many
CASSHPWGGQETQYF
TGTGCCAGCAGCCACCCTTGGGGGGGCCAAGAGACCCAGTACTTC
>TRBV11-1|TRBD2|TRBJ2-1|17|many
CASSPLLGTSGTNEQFF
TGTGCCAGCAGCCCTCTCCTCGGGACTAGCGGGACCAATGAGCAGTTCTTC
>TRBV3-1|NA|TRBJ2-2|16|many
CASSPTGFQGTGELFF
TGTGCCAGCAGCCCGACAGGTTTTCAAGGGACCGGGGAGCTGTTTTTT
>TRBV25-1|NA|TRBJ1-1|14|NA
CASSEASANTEAFF
TGTGCCAGCAGTGAGGCCTCCGCGAACACTGAAGCTTTCTTT
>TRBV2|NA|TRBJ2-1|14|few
CASNTGSSYNEQFF
TGTGCCAGCAACACAGGGAGCTCCTACAATGAGCAGTTCTTC
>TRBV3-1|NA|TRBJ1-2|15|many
CASSQGMAGYYGYTF
TGTGCCAGCAGCCAAGGTATGGCAGGGTATTATGGCTACACCTTC
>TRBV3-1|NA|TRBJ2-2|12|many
CASSSGVGELFF
TGTGCCAGCAGCTCGGGTGTGGGGGAGCTGTTTTTT
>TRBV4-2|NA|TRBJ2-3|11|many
CASSQDNRRYF
TGTGCCAGCAGCCAAGATAACCGAAGGTATTTT
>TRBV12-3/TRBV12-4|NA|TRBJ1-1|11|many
CASSSRVEAFF
TGTGCCAGCAGTTCGAGGGTTGAAGCTTTCTTT
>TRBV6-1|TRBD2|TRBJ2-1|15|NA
CASSVGLAGANEQFF
TGTGCCAGCAGTGTGGGACTAGCGGGAGCCAATGAGCAGTTCTTC
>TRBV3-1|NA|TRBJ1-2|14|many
CASSQPEANYGYTF
TGTGCCAGCAGCCAGCCAGAAGCTAACTATGGCTACACCTTC
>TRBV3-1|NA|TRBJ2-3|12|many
CASSQDLYTQYF
TGTGCCAGCAGCCAAGATCTATATACGCAGTATTTT
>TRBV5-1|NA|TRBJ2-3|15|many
CASSLNTARRDTQYF
TGCGCCAGCAGCCTGAACACCGCCCGGAGGGATACGCAGTATTTT
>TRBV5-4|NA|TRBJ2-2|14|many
CASSAKDHTGELFF
TGTGCCAGCAGCGCCAAGGACCACACCGGGGAGCTGTTTTTT
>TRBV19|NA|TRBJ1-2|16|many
CASSAGPRSANYGYTF
TGTGCCAGTAGTGCGGGACCCCGTTCTGCTAACTATGGCTACACCTTC
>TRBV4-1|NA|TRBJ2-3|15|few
CASTQGAGLVDTQYF
TGCGCCAGCACCCAAGGGGCCGGGTTGGTAGATACGCAGTATTTT
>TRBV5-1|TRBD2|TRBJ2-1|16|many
CASSLTTSGLGDEQFF
TGCGCCAGCAGCTTAACGACTAGCGGCCTAGGGGATGAGCAGTTCTTC
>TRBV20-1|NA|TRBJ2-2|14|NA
CSASTGSLGEELFF
TGCAGTGCTAGCACCGGGAGTCTTGGCGAGGAGCTGTTTTTT
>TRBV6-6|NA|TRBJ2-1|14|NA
CASRARGERNEQFF
TGTGCCAGCAGGGCGCGGGGCGAGAGGAATGAGCAGTTCTTC